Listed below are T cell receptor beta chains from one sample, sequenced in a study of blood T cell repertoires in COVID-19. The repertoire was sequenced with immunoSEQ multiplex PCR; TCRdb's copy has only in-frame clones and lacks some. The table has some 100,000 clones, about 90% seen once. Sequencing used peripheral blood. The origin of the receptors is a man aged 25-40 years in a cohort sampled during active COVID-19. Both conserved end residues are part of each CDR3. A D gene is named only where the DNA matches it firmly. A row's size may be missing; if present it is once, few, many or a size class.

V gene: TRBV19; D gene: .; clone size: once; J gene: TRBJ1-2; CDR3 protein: CASSMTGQGNYGYTF; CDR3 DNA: TGTGCCAGTAGTATGACCGGCCAGGGCAACTATGGCTACACCTTC
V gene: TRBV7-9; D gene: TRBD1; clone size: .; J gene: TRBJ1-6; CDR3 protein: CASSPPGQANSPLHF; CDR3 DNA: TGTGCCAGCAGCCCGCCGGGACAGGCCAATTCACCCCTCCACTTT
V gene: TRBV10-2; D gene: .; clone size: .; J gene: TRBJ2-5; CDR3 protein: CASGQLQETQYF; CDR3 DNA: TGCGCCAGTGGACAGCTTCAAGAGACCCAGTACTTC
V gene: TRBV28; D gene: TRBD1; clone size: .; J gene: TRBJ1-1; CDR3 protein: CASSLIRTGGTEAFF; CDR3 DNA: TGTGCCAGCAGCCTTATACGGACAGGGGGCACTGAAGCTTTCTTT
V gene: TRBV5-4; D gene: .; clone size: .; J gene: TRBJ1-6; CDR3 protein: CASSFEVLNSPLHF; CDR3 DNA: TGTGCCAGCAGCTTCGAGGTCCTGAATTCACCCCTCCACTTT
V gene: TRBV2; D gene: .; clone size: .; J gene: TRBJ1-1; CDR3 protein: CASRLGQNTEAFF; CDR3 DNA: TGTGCCAGCCGATTGGGGCAGAACACTGAAGCTTTCTTT
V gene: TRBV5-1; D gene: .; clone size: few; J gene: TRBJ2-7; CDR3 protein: CASSRDSAGFYEQYF; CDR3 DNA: TGCGCCAGCAGCCGTGACTCAGCGGGCTTCTACGAGCAGTACTTC
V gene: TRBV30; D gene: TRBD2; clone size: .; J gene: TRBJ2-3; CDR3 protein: CACTTGGGGDTQYF; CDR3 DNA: TGTGCCTGCACCACTGGCGGGGGTGGAGATACGCAGTATTTT
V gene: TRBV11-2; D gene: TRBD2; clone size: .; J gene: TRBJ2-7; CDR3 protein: CASSFHGQGTSWPYEQYF; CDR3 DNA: TGTGCCAGCAGCTTCCATGGGCAGGGGACTAGCTGGCCGTACGAGCAGTACTTC
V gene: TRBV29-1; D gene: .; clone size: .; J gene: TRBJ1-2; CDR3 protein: CSVARGGYGYTF; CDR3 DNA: TGCAGCGTTGCGAGGGGAGGCTATGGCTACACCTTC
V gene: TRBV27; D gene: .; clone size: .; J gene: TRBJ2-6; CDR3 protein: CASRGIRGPSSGANVLTF; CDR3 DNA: TGTGCCAGCAGGGGAATCAGGGGACCGAGCTCTGGGGCCAACGTCCTGACTTTC
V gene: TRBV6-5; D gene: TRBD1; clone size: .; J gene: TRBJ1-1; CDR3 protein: CASSPRDRGSAEAFF; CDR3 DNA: TGTGCCAGCAGTCCACGGGACAGGGGAAGTGCTGAAGCTTTCTTT
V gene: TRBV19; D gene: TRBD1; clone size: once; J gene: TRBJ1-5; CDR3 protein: CASEDRGGRQPQHF; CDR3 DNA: TGTGCCAGCGAGGACAGGGGGGGAAGACAGCCCCAGCATTTT
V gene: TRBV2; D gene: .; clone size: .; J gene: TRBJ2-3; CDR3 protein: CASSELDPSTDTQYF; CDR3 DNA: TGTGCCAGCAGTGAACTAGACCCTAGCACAGATACGCAGTATTTT
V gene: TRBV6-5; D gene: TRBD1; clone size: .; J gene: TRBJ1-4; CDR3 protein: CASRKDRGREKLFF; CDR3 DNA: TGTGCCAGCAGGAAGGACAGGGGGCGTGAAAAACTGTTTTTT
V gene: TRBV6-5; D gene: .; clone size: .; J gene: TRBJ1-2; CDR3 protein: CASSYGRHGYGYTF; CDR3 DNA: TGTGCCAGCAGTTACGGTCGACACGGCTATGGCTACACCTTC
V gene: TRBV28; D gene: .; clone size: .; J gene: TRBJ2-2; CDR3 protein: CASSAEDRIGGELFF; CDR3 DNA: TGTGCCAGCAGTGCGGAAGACAGGATTGGCGGGGAGCTGTTTTTT
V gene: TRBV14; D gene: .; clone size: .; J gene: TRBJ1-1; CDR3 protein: CASSQASTEAFF; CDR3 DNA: TGTGCCAGCAGCCAAGCATCCACTGAAGCTTTCTTT
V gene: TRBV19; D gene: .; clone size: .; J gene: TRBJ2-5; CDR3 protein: CASGPSGETQYF; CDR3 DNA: TGTGCCAGCGGCCCCTCGGGAGAGACCCAGTACTTC
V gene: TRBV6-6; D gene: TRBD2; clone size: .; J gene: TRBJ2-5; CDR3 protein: CASSYPGLVQETQYF; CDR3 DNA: TGTGCCAGCAGTTATCCGGGACTAGTACAAGAGACCCAGTACTTC
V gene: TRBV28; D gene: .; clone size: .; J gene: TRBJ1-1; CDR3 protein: CASSLEASKAFF; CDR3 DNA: TGTGCCAGCAGTTTAGAGGCTAGTAAAGCTTTCTTT
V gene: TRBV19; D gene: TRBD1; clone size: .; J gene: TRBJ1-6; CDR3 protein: CASSIDRDRVSPLHF; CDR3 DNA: TGTGCCAGTAGTATAGACCGGGACAGGGTTTCACCCCTCCACTTT
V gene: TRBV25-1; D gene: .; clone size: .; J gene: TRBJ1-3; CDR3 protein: CASIQPGGNTIYF; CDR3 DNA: TGTGCCAGCATTCAGCCCGGGGGAAACACCATATATTTT
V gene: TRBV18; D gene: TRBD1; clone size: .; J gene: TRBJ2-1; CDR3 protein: CASSPPGQAHYNEQFF; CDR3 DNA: TGTGCCAGCTCACCACCGGGACAGGCGCACTACAATGAGCAGTTCTTC
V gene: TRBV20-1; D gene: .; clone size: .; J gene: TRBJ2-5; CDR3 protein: CSASVAETQYF; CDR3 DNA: TGCAGTGCTAGCGTCGCGGAGACCCAGTACTTC
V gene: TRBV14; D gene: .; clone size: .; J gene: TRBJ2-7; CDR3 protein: CASSRDSYEQYF; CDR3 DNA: TGTGCCAGCAGCCGGGACTCATACGAGCAGTACTTC
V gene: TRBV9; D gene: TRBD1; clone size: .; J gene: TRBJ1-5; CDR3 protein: CASSERGRRNQPQHF; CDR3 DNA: TGTGCCAGCAGCGAAAGGGGGCGTCGCAATCAGCCCCAGCATTTT
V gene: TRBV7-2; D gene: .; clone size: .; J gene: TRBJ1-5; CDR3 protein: CASSSRQENQPQHF; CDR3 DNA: TGTGCCAGCAGCTCCAGACAGGAAAATCAGCCCCAGCATTTT
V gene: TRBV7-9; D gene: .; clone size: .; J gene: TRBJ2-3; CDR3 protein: CASSLRSRGTDTQYF; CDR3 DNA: TGTGCCAGCAGCTTACGCTCTCGGGGCACAGATACGCAGTATTTT
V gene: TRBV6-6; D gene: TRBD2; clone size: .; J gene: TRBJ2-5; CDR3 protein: CASSAGLAGETQYF; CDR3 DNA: TGTGCCAGCAGTGCAGGACTAGCGGGGGAGACCCAGTACTTC
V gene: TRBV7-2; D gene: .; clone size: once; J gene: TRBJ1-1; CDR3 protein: CASRPTGPEAFF; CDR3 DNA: TGTGCCAGCAGACCAACAGGGCCTGAAGCTTTCTTT
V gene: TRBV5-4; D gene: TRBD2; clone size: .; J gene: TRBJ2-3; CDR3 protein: CASSLDGGADTQYF; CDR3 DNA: TGTGCCAGCAGCTTGGACGGGGGGGCAGATACGCAGTATTTT
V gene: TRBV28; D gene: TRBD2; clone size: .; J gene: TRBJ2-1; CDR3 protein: CASSLLGGGARNEQFF; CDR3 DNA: TGTGCCAGCAGTTTATTAGGCGGGGGGGCGAGGAATGAGCAGTTCTTC
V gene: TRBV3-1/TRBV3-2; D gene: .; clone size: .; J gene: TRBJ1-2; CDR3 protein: CASSQAWGGPHYGYTF; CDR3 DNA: TGTGCCAGCAGCCAAGCGTGGGGGGGACCCCACTATGGCTACACCTTC
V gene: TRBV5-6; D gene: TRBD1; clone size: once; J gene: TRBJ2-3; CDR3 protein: CASSGDRADTQYF; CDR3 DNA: TGTGCCAGCAGCGGGGACAGAGCAGATACGCAGTATTTT
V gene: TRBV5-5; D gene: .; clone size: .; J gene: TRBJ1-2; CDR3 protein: CASSLVPGNYGYTF; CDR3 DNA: TGTGCCAGCAGCTTGGTTCCGGGGAACTATGGCTACACCTTC
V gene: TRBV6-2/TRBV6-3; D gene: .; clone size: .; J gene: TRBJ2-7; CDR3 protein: CASSRLQGYEQYF; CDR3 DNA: TGTGCCAGCAGTCGACTGCAGGGCTACGAGCAGTACTTC
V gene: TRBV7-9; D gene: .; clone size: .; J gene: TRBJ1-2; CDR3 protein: CASTPAGFNRVGYTF; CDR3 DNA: TGTGCCAGCACCCCGGCAGGGTTTAATCGGGTTGGCTACACCTTC
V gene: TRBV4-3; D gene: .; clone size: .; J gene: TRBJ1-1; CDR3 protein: CASSQDRDTGSSRAFF; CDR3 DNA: TGCGCCAGCAGCCAAGATCGGGACACTGGGTCGAGTCGGGCTTTCTTT
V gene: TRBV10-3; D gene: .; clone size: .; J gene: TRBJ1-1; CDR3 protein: CAISESGTGYDTEAFF; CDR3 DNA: TGTGCCATCAGTGAGTCGGGAACAGGGTACGACACTGAAGCTTTCTTT
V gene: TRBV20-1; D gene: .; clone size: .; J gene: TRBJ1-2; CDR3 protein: CSASPPNGDGYTF; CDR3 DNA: TGCAGTGCTAGTCCCCCGAACGGAGATGGCTACACCTTC
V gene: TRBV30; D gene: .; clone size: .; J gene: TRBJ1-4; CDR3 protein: CAWSGGRDEKLFF; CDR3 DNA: TGTGCCTGGAGTGGGGGGCGCGATGAAAAACTGTTTTTT
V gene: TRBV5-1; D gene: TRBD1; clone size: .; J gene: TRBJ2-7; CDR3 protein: CASSFGTGGGEQYF; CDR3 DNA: TGCGCCAGCAGCTTCGGGACAGGGGGCGGGGAGCAGTACTTC
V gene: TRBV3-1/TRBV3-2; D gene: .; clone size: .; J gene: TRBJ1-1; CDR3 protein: CASSQYMTVRVTEAFF; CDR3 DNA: TGTGCCAGCAGCCAATACATGACAGTAAGGGTCACTGAAGCTTTCTTT
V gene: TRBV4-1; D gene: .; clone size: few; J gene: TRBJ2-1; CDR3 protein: CASSQLVRNEQFF; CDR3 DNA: TGCGCCAGCAGCCAACTAGTACGGAATGAGCAGTTCTTC
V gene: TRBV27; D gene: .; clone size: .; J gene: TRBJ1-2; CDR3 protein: CASSPRGLEGYTF; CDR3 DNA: TGTGCCAGCAGCCCCCGGGGGTTGGAGGGCTACACCTTC
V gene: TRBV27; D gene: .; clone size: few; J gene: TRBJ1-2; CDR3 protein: CASSPPGWYGYTF; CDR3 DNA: TGTGCCAGCAGTCCCCCAGGTTGGTATGGCTACACCTTC
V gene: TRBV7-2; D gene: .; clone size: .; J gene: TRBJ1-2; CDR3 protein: CASSQNGGEGYTF; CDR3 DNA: TGTGCCAGCAGCCAAAACGGGGGAGAAGGCTACACCTTC
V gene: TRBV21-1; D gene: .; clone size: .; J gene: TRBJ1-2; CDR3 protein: CASSKVRGQGYYGYTF; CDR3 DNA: TGTGCCAGCAGCAAAGTTAGAGGACAGGGGTACTATGGCTACACCTTC
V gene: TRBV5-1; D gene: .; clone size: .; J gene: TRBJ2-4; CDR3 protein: CASSLAPTSPKNIQYF; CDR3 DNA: TGCGCCAGCAGCTTGGCCCCTACTAGCCCCAAAAACATTCAGTACTTC
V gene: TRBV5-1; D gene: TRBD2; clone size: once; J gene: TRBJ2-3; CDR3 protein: CASSLGLASTDTQYF; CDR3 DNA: TGCGCCAGCAGCTTGGGACTAGCGAGCACAGATACGCAGTATTTT
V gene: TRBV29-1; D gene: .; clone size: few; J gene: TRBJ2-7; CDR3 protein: CSVTNRFYEQYF; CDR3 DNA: TGCAGCGTTACCAACAGGTTCTACGAGCAGTACTTC
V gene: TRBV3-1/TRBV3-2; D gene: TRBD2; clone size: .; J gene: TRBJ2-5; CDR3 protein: CASSSPSPSGPQYF; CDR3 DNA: TGTGCCAGCAGCTCTCCCTCCCCTAGCGGGCCCCAGTACTTC